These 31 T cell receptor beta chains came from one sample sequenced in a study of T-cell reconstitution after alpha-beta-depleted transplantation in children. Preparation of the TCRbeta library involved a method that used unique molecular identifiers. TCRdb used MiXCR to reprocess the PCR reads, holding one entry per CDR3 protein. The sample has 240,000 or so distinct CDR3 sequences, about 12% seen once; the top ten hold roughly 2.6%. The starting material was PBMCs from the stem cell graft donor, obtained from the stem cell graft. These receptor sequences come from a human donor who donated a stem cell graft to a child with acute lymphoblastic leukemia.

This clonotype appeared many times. CDR3 nucleotide sequence: TGCGGCGCCGACAGGCCCCCGGTCAATGAGCAGTTCTTC. Translation gives CGADRPPVNEQFF. This rearrangement joins TRBV20-1 to TRBJ2-1, with D perhaps TRBD1 (6 bases). Germline V lookup: CDR1 DFQATT, CDR2 SNEGSKA (reference sequence). This CDR3 comprises 13 residues.

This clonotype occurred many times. The CDR3 protein is CASSLTGEHGYTF. The CDR3 nucleotides are TGTGCCAGCAGTCTCACAGGGGAGCATGGCTACACCTTC. The chain employs TRBV6-1 and TRBJ1-2; 7 positions match TRBD1. V lost 5 bases to trimming and J lost 6 bases; unmatched junction nucleotides: 6. This CDR3 is 13 amino acids long. Germline loops: CDR1 MNHNS, CDR2 SASEGT.

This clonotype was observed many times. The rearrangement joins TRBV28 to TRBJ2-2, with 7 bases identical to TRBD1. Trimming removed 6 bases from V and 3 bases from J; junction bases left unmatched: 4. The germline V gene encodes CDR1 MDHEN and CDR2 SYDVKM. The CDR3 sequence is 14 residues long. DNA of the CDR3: TGTGCCAGCAGCTTAGACAGGGACACCGGGGAGCTGTTTTTT. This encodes CASSLDRDTGELFF. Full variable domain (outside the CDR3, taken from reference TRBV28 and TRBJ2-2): DVKVTQSSRYLVKRTGEKVFLECVQDMDHENMFWYRQDPGLGLRLIYFSYDVKMKEKGDIPEGYSVSREKKERFSLILESASTNQTSMYLCASSLDRDTGELFFGEGSRLTVL.

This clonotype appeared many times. This chain's CDR3 is CSAVGQGNTEAFF. CDR3 DNA: TGCAGCGCGGTCGGACAGGGGAACACTGAAGCTTTCTTT. The chain recombines TRBV29-1 with TRBJ1-1; TRBD1 matches 8 bases. V was clipped by 7 bases and J by 1 base; unmatched bases: 5. CDR1 and CDR2 (germline): SQVTM, ANQGSEA. CDR3 length: 13 amino acids.

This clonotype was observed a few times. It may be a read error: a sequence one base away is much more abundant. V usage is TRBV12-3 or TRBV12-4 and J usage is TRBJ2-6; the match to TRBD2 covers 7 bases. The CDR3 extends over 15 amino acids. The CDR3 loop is CASSPGGSGANGLTF. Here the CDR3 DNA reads TGTGCCAGCAGTCCGGGAGGATCTGGGGCCAACGGCCTGACTTTC.

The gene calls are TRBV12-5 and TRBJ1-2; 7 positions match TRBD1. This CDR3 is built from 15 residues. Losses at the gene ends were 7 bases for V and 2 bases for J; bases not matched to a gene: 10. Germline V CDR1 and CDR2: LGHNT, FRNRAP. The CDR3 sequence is CASATSPGQNYGYTF. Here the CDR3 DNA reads TGTGCTAGTGCCACCTCACCGGGACAGAACTATGGCTACACCTTC.

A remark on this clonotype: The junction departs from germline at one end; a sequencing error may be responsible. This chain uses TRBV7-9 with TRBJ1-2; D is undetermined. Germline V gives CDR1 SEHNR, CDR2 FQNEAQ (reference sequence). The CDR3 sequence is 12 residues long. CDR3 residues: CASSSTSYGHTF. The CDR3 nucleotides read TGTGCCAGCAGCTCGACATCATATGGCCACACCTTC.

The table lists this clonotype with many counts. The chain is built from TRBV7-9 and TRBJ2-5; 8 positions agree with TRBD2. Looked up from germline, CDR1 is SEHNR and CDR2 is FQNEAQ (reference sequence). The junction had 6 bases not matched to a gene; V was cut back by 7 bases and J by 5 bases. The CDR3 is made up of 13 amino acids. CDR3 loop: CASTGGLRETQYF. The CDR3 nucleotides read TGTGCCAGCACGGGGGGGCTGAGGGAGACCCAGTACTTC. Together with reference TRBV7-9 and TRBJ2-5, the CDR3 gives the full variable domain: DTGVSQNPRHKITKRGQNVTFRCDPISEHNRLYWYRQTLGQGPEFLTYFQNEAQLEKSRLLSDRFSAERPKGSFSTLEIQRTEQGDSAMYLCASTGGLRETQYFGPGTRLLVL.

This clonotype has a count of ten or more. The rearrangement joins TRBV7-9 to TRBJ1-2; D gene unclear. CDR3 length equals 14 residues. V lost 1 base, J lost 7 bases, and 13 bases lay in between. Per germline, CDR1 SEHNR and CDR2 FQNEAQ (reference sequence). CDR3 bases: TGTGCCAGCAGCTTAGAGCCGGACCGGAGTGGCTACACCTTC. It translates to CASSLEPDRSGYTF. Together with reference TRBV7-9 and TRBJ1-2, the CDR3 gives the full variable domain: DTGVSQNPRHKITKRGQNVTFRCDPISEHNRLYWYRQTLGQGPEFLTYFQNEAQLEKSRLLSDRFSAERPKGSFSTLEIQRTEQGDSAMYLCASSLEPDRSGYTFGSGTRLTVV.

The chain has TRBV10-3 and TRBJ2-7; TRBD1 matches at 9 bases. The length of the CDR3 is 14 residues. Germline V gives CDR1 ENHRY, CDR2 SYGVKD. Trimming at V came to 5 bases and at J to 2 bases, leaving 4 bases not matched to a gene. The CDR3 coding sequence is TGTGCCATCAGTTTGAGACAGGGGGCCTACGAGCAGTACTTC. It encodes CAISLRQGAYEQYF.

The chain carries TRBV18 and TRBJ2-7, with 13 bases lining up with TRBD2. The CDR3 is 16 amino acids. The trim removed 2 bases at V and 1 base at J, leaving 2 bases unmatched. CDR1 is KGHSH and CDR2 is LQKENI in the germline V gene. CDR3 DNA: TGTGCCAGCTCACCAGGGACTAGCGGGGTGTCCTACGAGCAGTACTTC. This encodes CASSPGTSGVSYEQYF.

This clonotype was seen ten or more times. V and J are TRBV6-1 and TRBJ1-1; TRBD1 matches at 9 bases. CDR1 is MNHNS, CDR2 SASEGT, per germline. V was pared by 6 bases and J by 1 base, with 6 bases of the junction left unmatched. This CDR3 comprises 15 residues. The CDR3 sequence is CASRRQGGGNTEAFF. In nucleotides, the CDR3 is TGTGCCAGCAGGAGACAGGGGGGAGGGAACACTGAAGCTTTCTTT.

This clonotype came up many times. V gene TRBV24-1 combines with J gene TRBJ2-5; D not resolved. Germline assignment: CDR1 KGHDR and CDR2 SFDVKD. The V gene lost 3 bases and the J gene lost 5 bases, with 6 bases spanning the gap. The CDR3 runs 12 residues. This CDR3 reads CATSDGRETQYF. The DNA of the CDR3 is TGTGCCACCAGTGATGGAAGGGAGACCCAGTACTTC.

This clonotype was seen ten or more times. CDR3 region: CASSLGGSDTQYF. CDR3 bases: TGCGCCAGCAGCTTGGGTGGGTCGGATACGCAGTATTTT. The V gene is TRBV5-1, the J gene TRBJ2-3; the D is unclear. Germline V gives CDR1 SGHRS, CDR2 YFSETQ. The CDR3 length is 13 residues. Between the trimmed V and J ends, which lost 0 bases and 6 bases, there was a span of 8 bases.

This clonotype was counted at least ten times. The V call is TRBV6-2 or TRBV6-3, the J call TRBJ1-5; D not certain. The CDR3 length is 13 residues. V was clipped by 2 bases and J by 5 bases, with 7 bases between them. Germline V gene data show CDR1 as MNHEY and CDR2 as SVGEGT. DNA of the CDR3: TGTGCCAGCAGTTACAATACGTATCAGCCCCAGCATTTT. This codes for CASSYNTYQPQHF.

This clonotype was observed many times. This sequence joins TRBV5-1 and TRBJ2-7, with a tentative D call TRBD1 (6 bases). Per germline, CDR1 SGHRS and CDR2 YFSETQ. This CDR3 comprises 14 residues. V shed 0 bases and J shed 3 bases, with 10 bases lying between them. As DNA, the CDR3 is TGCGCCAGCAGCTTGGCCGTCAGGGGCTACGAGCAGTACTTC. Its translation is CASSLAVRGYEQYF.

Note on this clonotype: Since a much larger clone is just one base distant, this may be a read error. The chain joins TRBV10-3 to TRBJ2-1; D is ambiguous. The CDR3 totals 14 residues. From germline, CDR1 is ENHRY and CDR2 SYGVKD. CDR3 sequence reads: CAISETSLGNDQFF. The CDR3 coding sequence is TGTGCCATCAGTGAGACCTCGCTAGGAAATGACCAGTTCTTC.

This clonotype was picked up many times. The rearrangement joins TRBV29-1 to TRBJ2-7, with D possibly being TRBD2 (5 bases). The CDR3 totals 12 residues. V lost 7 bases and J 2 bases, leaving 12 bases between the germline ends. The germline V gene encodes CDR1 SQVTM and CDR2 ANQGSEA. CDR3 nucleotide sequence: TGCAGCGCCTCCTCCGGGGCCTACGAGCAGTACTTC. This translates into CSASSGAYEQYF.

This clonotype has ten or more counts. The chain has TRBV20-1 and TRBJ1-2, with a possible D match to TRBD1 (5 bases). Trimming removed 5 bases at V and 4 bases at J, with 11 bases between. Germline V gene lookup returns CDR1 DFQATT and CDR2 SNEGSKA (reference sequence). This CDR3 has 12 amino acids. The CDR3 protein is CSAPDSVYGYTF. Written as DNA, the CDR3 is TGCAGTGCTCCCGACAGCGTCTATGGCTACACCTTC.

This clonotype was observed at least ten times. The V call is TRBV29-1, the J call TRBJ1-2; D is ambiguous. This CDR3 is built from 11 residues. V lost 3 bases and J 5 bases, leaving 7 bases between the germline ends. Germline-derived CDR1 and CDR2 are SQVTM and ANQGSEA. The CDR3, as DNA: TGCAGCGTTGATGGGCTTTATGGCTACACCTTC. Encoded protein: CSVDGLYGYTF.

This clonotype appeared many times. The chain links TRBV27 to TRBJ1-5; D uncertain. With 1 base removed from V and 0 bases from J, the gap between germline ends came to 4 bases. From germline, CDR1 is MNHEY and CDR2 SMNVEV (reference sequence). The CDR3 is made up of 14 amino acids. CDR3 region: CASSLYYSNQPQHF. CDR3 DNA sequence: TGTGCCAGCAGTTTATATTATAGCAATCAGCCCCAGCATTTT.

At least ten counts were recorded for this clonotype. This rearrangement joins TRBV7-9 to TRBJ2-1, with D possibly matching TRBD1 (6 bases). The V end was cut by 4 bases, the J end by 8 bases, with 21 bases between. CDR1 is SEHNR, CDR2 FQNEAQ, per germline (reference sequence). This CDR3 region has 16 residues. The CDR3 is CASSSALQGRADEQFF. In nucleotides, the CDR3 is TGTGCCAGCAGCTCCGCCCTACAGGGACGGGCGGATGAGCAGTTCTTC. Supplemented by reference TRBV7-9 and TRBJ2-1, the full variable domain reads DTGVSQNPRHKITKRGQNVTFRCDPISEHNRLYWYRQTLGQGPEFLTYFQNEAQLEKSRLLSDRFSAERPKGSFSTLEIQRTEQGDSAMYLCASSSALQGRADEQFFGPGTRLTVL.

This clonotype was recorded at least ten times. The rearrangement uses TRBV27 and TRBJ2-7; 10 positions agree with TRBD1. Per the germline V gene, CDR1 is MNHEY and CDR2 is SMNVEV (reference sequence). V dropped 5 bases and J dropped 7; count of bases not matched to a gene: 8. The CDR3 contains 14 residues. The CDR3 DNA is TGTGCCAGCAGTCTGGACAGGGGGGTACCTGAGCAGTACTTC. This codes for CASSLDRGVPEQYF.

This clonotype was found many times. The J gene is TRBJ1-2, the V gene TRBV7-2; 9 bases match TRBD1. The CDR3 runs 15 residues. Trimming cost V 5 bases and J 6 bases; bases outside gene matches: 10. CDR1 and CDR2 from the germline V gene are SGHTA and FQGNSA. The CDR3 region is CASSPRDRESDGYTF. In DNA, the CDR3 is TGTGCCAGCAGCCCCCGGGACAGGGAGTCGGATGGCTACACCTTC.

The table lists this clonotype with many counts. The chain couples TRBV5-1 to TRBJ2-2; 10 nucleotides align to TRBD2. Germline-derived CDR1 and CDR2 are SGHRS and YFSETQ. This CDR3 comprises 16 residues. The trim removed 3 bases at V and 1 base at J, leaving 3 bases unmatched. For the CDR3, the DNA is TGCGCCAGCAGCTCCGGACTAGCGGAGAACACCGGGGAGCTGTTTTTT. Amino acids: CASSSGLAENTGELFF.

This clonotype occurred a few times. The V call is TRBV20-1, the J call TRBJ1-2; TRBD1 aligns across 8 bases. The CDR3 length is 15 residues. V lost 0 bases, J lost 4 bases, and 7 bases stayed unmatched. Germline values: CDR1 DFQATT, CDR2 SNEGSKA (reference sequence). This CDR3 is CSARELRQGPYGYTF. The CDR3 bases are TGCAGTGCTAGAGAATTGAGACAGGGGCCCTATGGCTACACCTTC.

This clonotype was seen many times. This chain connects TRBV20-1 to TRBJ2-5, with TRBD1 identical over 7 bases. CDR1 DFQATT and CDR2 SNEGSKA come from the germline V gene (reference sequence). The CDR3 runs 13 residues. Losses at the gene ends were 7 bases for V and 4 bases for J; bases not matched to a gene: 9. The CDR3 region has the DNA TGCAGTGGTCTAGACAGGGCGAGAGAGACCCAGTACTTC. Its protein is CSGLDRARETQYF.

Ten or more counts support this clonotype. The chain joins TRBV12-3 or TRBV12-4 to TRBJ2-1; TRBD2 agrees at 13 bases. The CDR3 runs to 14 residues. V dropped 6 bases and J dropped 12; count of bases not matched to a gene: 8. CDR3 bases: TGTGCCAGCAGGGGACTAGCGGGATCATTTGGGCAGTTCTTC. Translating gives CASRGLAGSFGQFF.

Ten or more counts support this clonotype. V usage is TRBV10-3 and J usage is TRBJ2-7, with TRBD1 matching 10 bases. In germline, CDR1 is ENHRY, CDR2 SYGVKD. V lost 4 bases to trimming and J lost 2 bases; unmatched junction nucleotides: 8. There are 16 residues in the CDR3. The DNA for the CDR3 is TGTGCCATCAGTGGTCGGGACAGGGGAACCCCCTACGAGCAGTACTTC. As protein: CAISGRDRGTPYEQYF.

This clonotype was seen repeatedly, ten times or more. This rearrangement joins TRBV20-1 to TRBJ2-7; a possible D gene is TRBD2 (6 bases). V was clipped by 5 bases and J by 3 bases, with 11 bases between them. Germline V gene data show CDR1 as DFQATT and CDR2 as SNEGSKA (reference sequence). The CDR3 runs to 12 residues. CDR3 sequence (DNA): TGCAGTGCTGCAATGACTAGCTACGAGCAGTACTTC. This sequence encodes CSAAMTSYEQYF.

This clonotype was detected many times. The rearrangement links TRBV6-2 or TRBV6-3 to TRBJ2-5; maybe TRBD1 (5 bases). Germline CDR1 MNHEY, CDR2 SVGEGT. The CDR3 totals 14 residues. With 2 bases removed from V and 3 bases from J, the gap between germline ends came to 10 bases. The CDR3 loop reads CASSYGGAEETQYF. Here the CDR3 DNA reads TGTGCCAGCAGTTACGGTGGGGCTGAAGAGACCCAGTACTTC.